Described below is a single T cell receptor (beta chain) sequence and its context. Its antigen is undetermined. The source of the sample is a study of T cell repertoires in cytomegalovirus infection. Background on the study: An indication of both CMV infection and matching HLA type came from public TCR beta signatures. General study results and limits: The study identified carriers of CMV plus the relevant HLA from cumulative public TCR beta family frequency. Ex vivo responses were dominated by HLA-C-restricted CMV-specific TCR beta clonotypes.

One entry per CDR3 protein results from TCRdb running MiXCR on the reads. The sample lists hundreds of thousands of distinct CDR3 sequences; roughly 9.3% were seen once. The CDR3 runs to 18 residues. Germline CDR1 SGHRS, CDR2 YFSETQ. V was shortened by 0 bases and J by 5 bases, with 23 bases between the two germline ends. V and J are TRBV5-1 and TRBJ1-1; D unresolved. Sequences were obtained from PBMCs. This sequence originates from a human donor in good health (CMV status not recorded). Some clones in this sample may be carry-over from other donors' samples. The CDR3: CASSLDAVGYPGKTEAFF. CDR3 coding DNA: TGCGCCAGCAGCTTGGATGCAGTTGGTTATCCCGGGAAAACTGAAGCTTTCTTT.